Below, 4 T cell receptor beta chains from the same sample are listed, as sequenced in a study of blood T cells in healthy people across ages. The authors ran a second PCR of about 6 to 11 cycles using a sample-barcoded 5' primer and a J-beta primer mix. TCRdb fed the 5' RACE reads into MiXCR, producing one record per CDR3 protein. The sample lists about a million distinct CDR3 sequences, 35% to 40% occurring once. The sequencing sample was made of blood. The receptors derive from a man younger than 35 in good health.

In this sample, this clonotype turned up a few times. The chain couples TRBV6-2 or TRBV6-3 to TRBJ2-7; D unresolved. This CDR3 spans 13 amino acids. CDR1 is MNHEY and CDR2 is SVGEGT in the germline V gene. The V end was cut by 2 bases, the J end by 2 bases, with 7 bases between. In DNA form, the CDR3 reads TGTGCCAGCAGTTACGGGGAAACCTACGAGCAGTACTTC. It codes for CASSYGETYEQYF.

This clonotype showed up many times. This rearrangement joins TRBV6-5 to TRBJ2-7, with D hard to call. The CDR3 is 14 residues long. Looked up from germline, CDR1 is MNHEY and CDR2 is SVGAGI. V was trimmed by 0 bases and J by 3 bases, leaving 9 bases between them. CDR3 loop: CASSYSGRSYEQYF. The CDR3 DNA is TGTGCCAGCAGTTACTCGGGTAGGAGCTACGAGCAGTACTTC.

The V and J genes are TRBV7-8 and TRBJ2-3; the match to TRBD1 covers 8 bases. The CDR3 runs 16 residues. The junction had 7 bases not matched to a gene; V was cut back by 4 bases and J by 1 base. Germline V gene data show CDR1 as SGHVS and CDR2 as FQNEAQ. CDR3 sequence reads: CASSSADRDGTDTQYF. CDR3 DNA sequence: TGTGCCAGCAGCTCCGCGGACAGGGACGGCACAGATACGCAGTATTTT.

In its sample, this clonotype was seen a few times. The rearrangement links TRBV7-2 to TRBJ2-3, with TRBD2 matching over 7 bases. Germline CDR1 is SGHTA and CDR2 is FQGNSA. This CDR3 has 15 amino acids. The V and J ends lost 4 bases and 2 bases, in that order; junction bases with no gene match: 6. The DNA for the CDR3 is TGTGCCAGCAGCTCGGGACTATCCAACACAGATACGCAGTATTTT. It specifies CASSSGLSNTDTQYF.